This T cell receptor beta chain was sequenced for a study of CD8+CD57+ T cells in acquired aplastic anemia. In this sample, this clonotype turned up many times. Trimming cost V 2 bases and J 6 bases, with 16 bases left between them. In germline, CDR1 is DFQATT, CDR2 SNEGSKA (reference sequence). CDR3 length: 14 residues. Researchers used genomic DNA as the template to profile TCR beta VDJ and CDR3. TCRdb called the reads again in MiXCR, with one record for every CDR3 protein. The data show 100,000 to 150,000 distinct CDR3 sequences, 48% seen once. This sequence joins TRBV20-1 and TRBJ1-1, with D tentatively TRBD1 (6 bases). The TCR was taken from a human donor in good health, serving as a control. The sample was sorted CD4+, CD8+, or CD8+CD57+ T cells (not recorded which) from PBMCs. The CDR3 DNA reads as TGCAGTGCTAGACAGGCAGGGGTTTCGGCTGAAGCTTTCTTT. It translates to CSARQAGVSAEAFF.